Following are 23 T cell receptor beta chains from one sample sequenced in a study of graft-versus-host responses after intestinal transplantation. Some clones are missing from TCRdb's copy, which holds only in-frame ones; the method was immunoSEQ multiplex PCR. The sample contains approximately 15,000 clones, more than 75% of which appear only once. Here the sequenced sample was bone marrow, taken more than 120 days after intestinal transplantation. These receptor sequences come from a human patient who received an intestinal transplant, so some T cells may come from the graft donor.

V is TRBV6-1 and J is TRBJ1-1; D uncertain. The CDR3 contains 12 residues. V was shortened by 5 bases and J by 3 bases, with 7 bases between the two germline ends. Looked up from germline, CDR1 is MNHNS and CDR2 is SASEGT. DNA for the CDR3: TGTGCCAGCAGTCCAAGAGACACTGAAGCTTTCTTT. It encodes CASSPRDTEAFF.

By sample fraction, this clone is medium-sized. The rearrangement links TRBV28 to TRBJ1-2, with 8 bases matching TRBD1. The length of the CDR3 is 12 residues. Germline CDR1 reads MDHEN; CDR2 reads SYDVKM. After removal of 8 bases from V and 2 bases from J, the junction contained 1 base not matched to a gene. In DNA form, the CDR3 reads TGTGCCAGCCGGGACAGGAACTATGGCTACACCTTC. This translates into CASRDRNYGYTF.

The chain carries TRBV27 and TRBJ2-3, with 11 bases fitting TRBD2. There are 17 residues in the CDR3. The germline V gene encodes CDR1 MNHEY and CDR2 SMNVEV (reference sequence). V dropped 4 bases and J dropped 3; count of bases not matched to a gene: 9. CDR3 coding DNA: TGTGCCAGCAGTTCCCGTCTCGGGACTAGCGGTACAGATACGCAGTATTTT. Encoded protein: CASSSRLGTSGTDTQYF.

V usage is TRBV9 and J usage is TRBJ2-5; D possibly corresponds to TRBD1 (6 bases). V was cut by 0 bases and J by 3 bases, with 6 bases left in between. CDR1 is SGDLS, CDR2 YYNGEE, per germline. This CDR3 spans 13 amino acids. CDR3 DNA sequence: TGTGCCAGCAGCGTAGACAGGGAAGAGACCCAGTACTTC. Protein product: CASSVDREETQYF.

Written as DNA, the CDR3 is TGTGCCAGCAGTTACGGTAGGGCTGACCGCACCACTGAAGCTTTCTTT. Translation: CASSYGRADRTTEAFF. This chain connects TRBV6-6 to TRBJ1-1; D unclear. This CDR3 comprises 16 residues. V shed 2 bases and J shed 4 bases, with 17 bases lying between them. Germline loops: CDR1 MNHNY, CDR2 SVGAGI (reference sequence).

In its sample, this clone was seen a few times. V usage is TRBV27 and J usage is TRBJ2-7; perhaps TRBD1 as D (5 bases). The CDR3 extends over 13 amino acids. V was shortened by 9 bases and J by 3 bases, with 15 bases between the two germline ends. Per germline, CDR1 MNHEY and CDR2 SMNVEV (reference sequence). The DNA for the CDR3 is TGTGCCAGTTCAGGGTACCCCAACTACGAGCAGTACTTC. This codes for CASSGYPNYEQYF.

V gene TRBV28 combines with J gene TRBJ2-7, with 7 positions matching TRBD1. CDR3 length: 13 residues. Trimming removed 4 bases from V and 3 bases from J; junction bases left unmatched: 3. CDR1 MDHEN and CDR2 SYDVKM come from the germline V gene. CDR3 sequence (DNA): TGTGCCAGCAGTTATAACAGGGGCTACGAGCAGTACTTC. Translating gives CASSYNRGYEQYF.

The CDR3 loop is CASSPRDRGSKNYGYTF. CDR3 coding DNA: TGTGCCAGCAGCCCCCGGGACAGGGGATCGAAAAACTATGGCTACACCTTC. The V and J genes are TRBV7-9 and TRBJ1-2; TRBD1 matches 10 bases. The CDR3 covers 17 residues. Germline CDR1 reads SEHNR; CDR2 reads FQNEAQ (reference sequence). V shed 5 bases and J 2 bases; nucleotides not matched to a gene: 11.

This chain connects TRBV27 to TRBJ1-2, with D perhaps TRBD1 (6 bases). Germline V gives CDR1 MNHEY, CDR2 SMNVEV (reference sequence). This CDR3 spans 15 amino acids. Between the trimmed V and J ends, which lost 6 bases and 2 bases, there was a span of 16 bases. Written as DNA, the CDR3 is TGTGCCAGCAGCTATGTTAGGGGGGAGAACTATGGCTACACCTTC. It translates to CASSYVRGENYGYTF.

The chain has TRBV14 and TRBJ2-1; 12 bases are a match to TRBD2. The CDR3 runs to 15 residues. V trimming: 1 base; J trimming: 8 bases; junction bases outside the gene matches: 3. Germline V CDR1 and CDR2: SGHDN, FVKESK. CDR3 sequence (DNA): TGTGCCAGCAGCCAAGGGACTAGCGGGAACGATGAGCAGTTCTTC. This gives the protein CASSQGTSGNDEQFF. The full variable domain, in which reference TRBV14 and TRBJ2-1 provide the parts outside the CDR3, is EAGVTQFPSHSVIEKGQTVTLRCDPISGHDNLYWYRRVMGKEIKFLLHFVKESKQDESGMPNNRFLAERTGGTYSTLKVQPAELEDSGVYFCASSQGTSGNDEQFFGPGTRLTVL.

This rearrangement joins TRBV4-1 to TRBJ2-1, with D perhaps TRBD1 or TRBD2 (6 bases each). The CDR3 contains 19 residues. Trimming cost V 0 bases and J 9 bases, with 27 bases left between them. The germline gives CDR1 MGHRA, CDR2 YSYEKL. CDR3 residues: CASSQDEEPTGARFSEQFF. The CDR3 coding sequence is TGCGCCAGCAGCCAAGACGAGGAGCCCACGGGGGCGCGGTTCTCTGAGCAGTTCTTC.

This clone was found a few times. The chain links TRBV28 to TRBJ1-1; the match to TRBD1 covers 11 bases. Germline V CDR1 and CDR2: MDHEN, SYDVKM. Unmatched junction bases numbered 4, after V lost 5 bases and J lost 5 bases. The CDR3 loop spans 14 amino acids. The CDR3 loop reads CASSLGTGGTEAFF. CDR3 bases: TGTGCCAGCAGTCTCGGGACAGGGGGAACTGAAGCTTTCTTT.

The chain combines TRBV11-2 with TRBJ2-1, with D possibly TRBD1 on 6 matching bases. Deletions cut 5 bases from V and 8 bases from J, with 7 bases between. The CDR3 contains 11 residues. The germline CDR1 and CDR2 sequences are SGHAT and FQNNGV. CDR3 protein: CASSAGDEQFF. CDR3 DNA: TGTGCCAGCAGCGCAGGGGATGAGCAGTTCTTC.

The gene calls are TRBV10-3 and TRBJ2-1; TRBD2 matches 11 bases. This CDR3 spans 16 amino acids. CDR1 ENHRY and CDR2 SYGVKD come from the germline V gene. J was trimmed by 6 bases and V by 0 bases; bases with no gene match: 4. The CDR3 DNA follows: TGTGCCATCAGTGAGTCGACTAGCGGGATTCTCAATGAGCAGTTCTTC. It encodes CAISESTSGILNEQFF.

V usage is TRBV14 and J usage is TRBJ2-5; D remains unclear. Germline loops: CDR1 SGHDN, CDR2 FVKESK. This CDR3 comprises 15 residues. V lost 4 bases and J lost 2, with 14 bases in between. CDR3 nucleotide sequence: TGTGCCAGCAGCCTAAACGTACGGAAACAAGAGACCCAGTACTTC. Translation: CASSLNVRKQETQYF.

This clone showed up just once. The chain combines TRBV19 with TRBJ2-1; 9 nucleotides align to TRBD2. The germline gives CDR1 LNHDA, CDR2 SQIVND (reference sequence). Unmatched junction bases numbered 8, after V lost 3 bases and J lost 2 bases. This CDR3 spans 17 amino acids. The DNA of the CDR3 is TGTGCCAGTAGTATCCCGGCTAGCGGGGCCCCCTACAATGAGCAGTTCTTC. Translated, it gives CASSIPASGAPYNEQFF.

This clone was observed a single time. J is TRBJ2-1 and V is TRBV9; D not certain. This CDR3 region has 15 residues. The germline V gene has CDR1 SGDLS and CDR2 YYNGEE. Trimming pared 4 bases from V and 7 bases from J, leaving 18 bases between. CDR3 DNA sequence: TGTGCCAGCAGCCCCTCAGTCACCCTGGGAAATGAGCAGTTCTTC. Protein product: CASSPSVTLGNEQFF.

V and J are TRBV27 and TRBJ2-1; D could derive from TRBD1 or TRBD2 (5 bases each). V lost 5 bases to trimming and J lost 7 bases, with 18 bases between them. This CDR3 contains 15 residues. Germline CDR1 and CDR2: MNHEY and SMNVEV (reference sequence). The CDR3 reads CASSLDGTAVNEQFF. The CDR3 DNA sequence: TGTGCCAGCAGTCTCGACGGGACGGCGGTTAATGAGCAGTTCTTC.

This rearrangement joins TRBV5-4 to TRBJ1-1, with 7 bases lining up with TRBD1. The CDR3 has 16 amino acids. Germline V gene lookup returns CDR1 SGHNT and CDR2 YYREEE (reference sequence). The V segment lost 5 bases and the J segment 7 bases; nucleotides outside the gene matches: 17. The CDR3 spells CASRQNLQGLMGEAFF. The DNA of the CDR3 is TGTGCCAGCAGACAAAACCTACAGGGGTTGATGGGTGAAGCTTTCTTT.

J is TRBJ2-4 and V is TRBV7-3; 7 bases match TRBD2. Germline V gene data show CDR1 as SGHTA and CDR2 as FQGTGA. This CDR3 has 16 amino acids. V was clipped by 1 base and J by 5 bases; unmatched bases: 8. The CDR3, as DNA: TGTGCCAGCAGCTTAAGGGGAGGGCTAGCTGAAAACATTCAGTACTTC. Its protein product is CASSLRGGLAENIQYF.

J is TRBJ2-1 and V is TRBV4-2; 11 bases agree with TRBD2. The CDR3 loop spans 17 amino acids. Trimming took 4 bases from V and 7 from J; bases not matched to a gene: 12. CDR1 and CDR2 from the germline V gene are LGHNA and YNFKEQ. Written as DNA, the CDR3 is TGTGCCAGCAGCCCCTTGACCGAGACTAGCGGGATAAATGAGCAGTTCTTC. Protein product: CASSPLTETSGINEQFF.

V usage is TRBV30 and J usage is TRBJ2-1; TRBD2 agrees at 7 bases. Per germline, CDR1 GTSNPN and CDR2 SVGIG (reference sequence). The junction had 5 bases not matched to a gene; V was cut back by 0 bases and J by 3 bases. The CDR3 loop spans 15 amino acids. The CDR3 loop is CAWSVRLADYNEQFF. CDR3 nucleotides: TGTGCCTGGAGTGTACGGCTAGCGGACTACAATGAGCAGTTCTTC.

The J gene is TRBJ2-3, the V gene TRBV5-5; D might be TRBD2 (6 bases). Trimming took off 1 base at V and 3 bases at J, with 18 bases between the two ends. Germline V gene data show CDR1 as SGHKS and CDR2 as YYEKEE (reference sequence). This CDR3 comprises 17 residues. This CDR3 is CASSLRSSLRETDTQYF. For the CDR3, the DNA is TGTGCCAGCAGCTTGCGGTCGTCTTTGCGGGAAACAGATACGCAGTATTTT.